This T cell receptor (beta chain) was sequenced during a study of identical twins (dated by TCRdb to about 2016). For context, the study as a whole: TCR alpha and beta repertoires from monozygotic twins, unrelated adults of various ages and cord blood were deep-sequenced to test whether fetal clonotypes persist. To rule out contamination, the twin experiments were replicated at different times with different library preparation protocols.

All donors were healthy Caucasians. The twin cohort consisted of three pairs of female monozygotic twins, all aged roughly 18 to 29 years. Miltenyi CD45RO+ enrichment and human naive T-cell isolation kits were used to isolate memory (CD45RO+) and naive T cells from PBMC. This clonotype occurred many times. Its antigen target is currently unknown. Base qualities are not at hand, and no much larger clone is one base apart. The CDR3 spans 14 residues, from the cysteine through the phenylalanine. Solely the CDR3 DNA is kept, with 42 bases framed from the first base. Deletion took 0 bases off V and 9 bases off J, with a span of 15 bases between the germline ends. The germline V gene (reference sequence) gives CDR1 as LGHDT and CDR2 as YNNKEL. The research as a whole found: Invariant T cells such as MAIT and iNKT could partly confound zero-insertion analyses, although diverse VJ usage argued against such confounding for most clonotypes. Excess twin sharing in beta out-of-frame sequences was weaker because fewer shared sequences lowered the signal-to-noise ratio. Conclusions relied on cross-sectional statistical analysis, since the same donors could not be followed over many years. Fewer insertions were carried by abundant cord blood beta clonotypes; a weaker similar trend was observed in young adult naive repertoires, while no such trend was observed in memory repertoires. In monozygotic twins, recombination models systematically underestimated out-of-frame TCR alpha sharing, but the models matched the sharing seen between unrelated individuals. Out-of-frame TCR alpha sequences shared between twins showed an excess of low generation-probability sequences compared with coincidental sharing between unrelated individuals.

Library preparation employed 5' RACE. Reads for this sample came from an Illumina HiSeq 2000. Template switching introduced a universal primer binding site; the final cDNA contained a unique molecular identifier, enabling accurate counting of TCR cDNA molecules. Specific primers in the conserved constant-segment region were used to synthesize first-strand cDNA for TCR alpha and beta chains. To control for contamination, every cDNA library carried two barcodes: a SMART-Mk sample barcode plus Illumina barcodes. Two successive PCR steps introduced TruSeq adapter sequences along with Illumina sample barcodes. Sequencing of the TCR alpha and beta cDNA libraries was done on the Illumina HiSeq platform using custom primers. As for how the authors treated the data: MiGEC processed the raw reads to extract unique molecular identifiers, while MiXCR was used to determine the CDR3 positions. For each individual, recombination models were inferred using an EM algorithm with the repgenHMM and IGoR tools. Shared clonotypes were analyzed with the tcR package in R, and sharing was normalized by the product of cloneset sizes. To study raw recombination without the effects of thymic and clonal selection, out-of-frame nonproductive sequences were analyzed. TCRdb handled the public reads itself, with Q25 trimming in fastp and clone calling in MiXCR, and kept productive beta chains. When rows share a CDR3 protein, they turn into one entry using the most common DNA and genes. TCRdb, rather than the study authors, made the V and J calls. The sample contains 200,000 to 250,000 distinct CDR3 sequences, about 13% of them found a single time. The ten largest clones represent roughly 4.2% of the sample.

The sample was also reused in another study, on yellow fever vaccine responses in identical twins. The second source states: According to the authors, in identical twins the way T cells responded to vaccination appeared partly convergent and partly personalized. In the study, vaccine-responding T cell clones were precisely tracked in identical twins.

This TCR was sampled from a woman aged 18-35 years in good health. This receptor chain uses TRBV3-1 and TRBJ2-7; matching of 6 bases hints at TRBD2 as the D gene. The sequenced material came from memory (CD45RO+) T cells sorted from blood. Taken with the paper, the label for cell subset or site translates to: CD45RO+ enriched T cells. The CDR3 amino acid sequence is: CASSQESAGVAQYF. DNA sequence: TGTGCCAGCAGCCAAGAATCAGCGGGTGTTGCGCAGTACTTC.